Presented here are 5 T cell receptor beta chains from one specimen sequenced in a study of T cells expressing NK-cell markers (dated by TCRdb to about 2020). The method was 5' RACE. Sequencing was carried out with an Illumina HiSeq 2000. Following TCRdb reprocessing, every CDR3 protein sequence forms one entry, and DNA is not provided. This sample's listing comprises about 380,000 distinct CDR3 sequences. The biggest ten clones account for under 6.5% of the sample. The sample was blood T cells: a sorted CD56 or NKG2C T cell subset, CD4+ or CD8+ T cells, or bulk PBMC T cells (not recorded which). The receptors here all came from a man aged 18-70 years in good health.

This CDR3 reads CASSFKTPLNNEQFF. The chain is built from TRBV12-3 or TRBV12-4 and TRBJ2-1; as DNA is missing, the TRBD1 call by TCRdb cannot be tested. The CDR3 totals 15 residues.

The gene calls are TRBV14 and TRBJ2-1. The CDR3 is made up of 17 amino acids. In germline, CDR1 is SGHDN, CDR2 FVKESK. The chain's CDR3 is CASSQGISESSYNEQFF.

The CDR3 sequence: CSAAPGQGAYEQYF. J is TRBJ2-7 and V is TRBV20-1; lacking DNA, the TRBD1 call made by TCRdb goes unchecked. In germline, CDR1 is DFQATT, CDR2 SNEGSKA (reference sequence). The CDR3 runs 14 residues.

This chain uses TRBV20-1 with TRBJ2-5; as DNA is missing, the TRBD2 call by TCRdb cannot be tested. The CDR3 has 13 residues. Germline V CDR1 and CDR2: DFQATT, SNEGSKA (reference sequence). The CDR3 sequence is CSAPMGGGKTQYF.

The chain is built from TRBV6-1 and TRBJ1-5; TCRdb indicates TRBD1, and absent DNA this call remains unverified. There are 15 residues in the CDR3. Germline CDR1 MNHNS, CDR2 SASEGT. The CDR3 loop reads CASSEAQQGYQPQHF.